This entry lists 32 T cell receptor beta chains sequenced from one sample in a study of cytomegalovirus exposure and HLA in healthy donors. Vbeta (60) and Jbeta (13) primers were used in the PCR. TCRdb's copy holds only in-frame clones and misses some; the assay was immunoSEQ multiplex PCR. This sample has some 130,000 clones, with around 63% found just once. The sequencing sample was made of PBMCs. The receptors derive from a human donor in good health.

The chain joins TRBV29-1 to TRBJ1-1, with 8 bases that match TRBD1. CDR3 length: 16 residues. Unmatched junction bases numbered 10, after V lost 0 bases and J lost 4 bases. CDR1 SQVTM and CDR2 ANQGSEA come from the germline V gene. The chain's CDR3 is CSVEDGTGSAGTEAFF. The CDR3 region has the DNA TGCAGCGTTGAAGACGGGACAGGATCTGCCGGCACTGAAGCTTTCTTT.

This sequence joins TRBV11-3 and TRBJ1-4; 8 bases fit TRBD1. The J segment lost 8 bases and the V segment lost 6 bases, leaving 8 bases of the junction unmatched. The CDR3 runs to 14 residues. Germline assignment: CDR1 SGHNT and CDR2 YENEEA. The CDR3: CASSSGGGDEKLFF. For the CDR3, the DNA is TGTGCCAGCAGTTCAGGGGGCGGGGACGAAAAACTGTTTTTT.

The chain uses TRBV5-4 and TRBJ2-5, with a tentative D call TRBD1 (7 bases). Trimming cost V 3 bases and J 7 bases, with 16 bases left between them. The CDR3 is 14 amino acids. The germline CDR1 and CDR2 sequences are SGHNT and YYREEE (reference sequence). The CDR3 region has the DNA TGTGCCAGCAGCTCTTCCGGGACAGCGGGGACCCAGTACTTC. As protein: CASSSSGTAGTQYF.

This clone has just a few counts. The V and J genes are TRBV7-8 and TRBJ2-7; 12 bases fit TRBD1. CDR1 is SGHVS and CDR2 is FQNEAQ in the germline V gene. The CDR3 contains 15 residues. Trimming removed 4 bases from V and 6 bases from J; junction bases left unmatched: 7. CDR3 region: CASSSGQGATSEQYF. CDR3 nucleotide sequence: TGTGCCAGCAGCTCGGGACAGGGGGCAACCAGCGAGCAGTACTTC.

The gene calls are TRBV9 and TRBJ2-1; 13 nucleotides line up with TRBD2. The trim removed 3 bases at V and 5 bases at J, leaving 11 bases unmatched. There are 18 residues in the CDR3. Germline CDR1 and CDR2: SGDLS and YYNGEE. CDR3 coding DNA: TGTGCCAGCAGCGCCGGGACTAGCGGGACCGGTAGGCACAATGAGCAGTTCTTC. The encoded protein is CASSAGTSGTGRHNEQFF.

This chain connects TRBV5-1 to TRBJ1-3; 7 bases map to TRBD1. Germline CDR1 and CDR2: SGHRS and YFSETQ. The CDR3 runs to 16 residues. Trimming at V came to 3 bases and at J to 2 bases, leaving 8 bases not matched to a gene. As DNA, the CDR3 is TGCGCCAGCAGCTCGTTAGGGGGCAATCCTGGAAACACCATATATTTT. It specifies CASSSLGGNPGNTIYF.

This clone was observed a single time. The chain carries TRBV6-1 and TRBJ1-5; D is perhaps TRBD1 (6 bases). Germline V gene data show CDR1 as MNHNS and CDR2 as SASEGT. The CDR3 length is 14 residues. Trimming left V 7 bases short and J 4 bases short, with 14 bases between. The DNA of the CDR3 is TGTGCCAGCATGCGGACAGAAAATAATCAGCCCCAGCATTTT. It yields the protein CASMRTENNQPQHF.

The chain combines TRBV19 with TRBJ2-3; 12 nucleotides agree with TRBD2. Trimming took 8 bases from V and 3 from J; bases not matched to a gene: 6. This CDR3 is 15 amino acids long. Germline CDR1 is LNHDA and CDR2 is SQIVND (reference sequence). CDR3 DNA sequence: TGTGCCAGTTCGACTAGCGGGAGCGTTACAGATACGCAGTATTTT. Its translation: CASSTSGSVTDTQYF.

The rearrangement joins TRBV11-3 to TRBJ2-3; D is unresolved. CDR3 length: 13 amino acids. Trimming pared 6 bases from V and 0 bases from J, leaving 7 bases between. Germline CDR1 SGHNT, CDR2 YENEEA. The CDR3 DNA reads TGTGCCAGCAGTTTACTCAGCACAGATACGCAGTATTTT. Translating gives CASSLLSTDTQYF.

This rearrangement joins TRBV4-1 to TRBJ2-3; TRBD2 agrees at 14 bases. Per germline, CDR1 MGHRA and CDR2 YSYEKL. The CDR3 is made up of 18 amino acids. V was clipped by 3 bases and J by 1 base; unmatched bases: 6. In nucleotides, the CDR3 is TGCGCCAGCAGCCAGGGGACTAGCGGGAGTACGGGCACAGATACGCAGTATTTT. This encodes CASSQGTSGSTGTDTQYF.

The J gene is TRBJ2-1, the V gene TRBV7-8; possible D gene TRBD2, 5 bases. Germline V lookup: CDR1 SGHVS, CDR2 FQNEAQ. V lost 5 bases to trimming and J lost 1 base, with 15 bases between them. This CDR3 is 16 amino acids long. The CDR3 spells CASSPNYGGSYNEQFF. CDR3 in DNA: TGTGCCAGCAGCCCGAACTACGGCGGGTCCTACAATGAGCAGTTCTTC.

The chain joins TRBV5-6 to TRBJ2-7, with TRBD1 matching 8 bases. V shed 6 bases and J 3 bases; nucleotides not matched to a gene: 8. The CDR3 covers 14 residues. CDR1 and CDR2 (germline): SGHDT, YYEEEE. The CDR3, as DNA: TGTGCCAGCACCCCCGGCAGGGGGCACTACGAGCAGTACTTC. It specifies CASTPGRGHYEQYF.

The gene calls are TRBV7-2 and TRBJ2-3; the D gene is possibly TRBD2 (6 bases). The CDR3 spans 18 residues. The V and J ends lost 0 bases and 0 bases respectively, with 16 bases between them. Germline V gene sequence: CDR1 SGHTA, CDR2 FQGNSA. This chain's CDR3 is CASSLAFLAGSSTDTQYF. The CDR3, as DNA: TGTGCCAGCAGCTTAGCCTTCCTGGCGGGATCCAGCACAGATACGCAGTATTTT.

V gene TRBV19 combines with J gene TRBJ2-2; a possible D gene is TRBD1 (5 bases). The CDR3 has 13 amino acids. The V end was cut by 7 bases, the J end by 0 bases, with 6 bases between. The V gene's germline CDR1 is LNHDA and CDR2 SQIVND (reference sequence). The chain's CDR3 is CASNRPNTGELFF. In DNA form, the CDR3 reads TGTGCCAGTAACAGGCCGAACACCGGGGAGCTGTTTTTT.

As DNA, the CDR3 is TGTGCCAGCAGCGTAGGGACTAGCGGCCCCTACGAGCAGTACTTC. This sequence encodes CASSVGTSGPYEQYF. The chain has TRBV9 and TRBJ2-7; 10 bases line up with TRBD2. The germline gives CDR1 SGDLS, CDR2 YYNGEE. V lost 0 bases to trimming and J lost 2 bases; unmatched junction nucleotides: 2. The CDR3 extends over 15 amino acids.

V usage is TRBV7-2 and J usage is TRBJ2-3, with TRBD1 identical over 8 bases. Germline CDR1 reads SGHTA; CDR2 reads FQGNSA. The CDR3 runs to 16 residues. V gave up 7 bases and J gave up 0 bases; unmatched junction bases: 9. CDR3 loop: CASKSQGGSSTDTQYF. CDR3 sequence (DNA): TGTGCCAGCAAATCACAGGGGGGTTCCAGCACAGATACGCAGTATTTT.

V is TRBV9 and J is TRBJ2-1, with D unresolved. The V and J ends lost 3 bases and 8 bases respectively, with 9 bases between them. The CDR3 runs to 12 residues. The germline gives CDR1 SGDLS, CDR2 YYNGEE. The CDR3 region is CASSGNRDEQFF. The CDR3 DNA reads as TGTGCCAGCAGCGGAAACCGCGATGAGCAGTTCTTC.

The CDR3 region has the DNA TGCGCCAGCAGCAAACGATCAGGCTCTGGGGCCAACGTCCTGACTTTC. It specifies CASSKRSGSGANVLTF. The chain recombines TRBV4-3 with TRBJ2-6; D is unresolved. CDR3 length: 16 residues. V lost 5 bases and J 0 bases, leaving 11 bases between the germline ends. Germline V CDR1 and CDR2: LGHNA, YSLEER.

This chain uses TRBV6-1 with TRBJ2-3; D perhaps matches TRBD2 (5 bases). Trimming shortened V by 2 bases and J by 0 bases, and 9 bases separated the two germline ends. Germline CDR1 MNHNS, CDR2 SASEGT. The CDR3 runs to 15 residues. The CDR3 bases are TGTGCCAGCAGTGAACGTCGCGGGAGCACAGATACGCAGTATTTT. Translating it yields CASSERRGSTDTQYF.

Points on this clone: This same CDR3 is encoded by further DNA sequences in the sample. The J gene is TRBJ2-5, the V gene TRBV28; unclear D gene. Germline CDR1 is MDHEN and CDR2 is SYDVKM. The CDR3 consists of 10 residues. Trimming took off 5 bases at V and 4 bases at J, with 2 bases between the two ends. The CDR3 sequence is CASSRETQYF. The CDR3 DNA is TGTGCCAGCAGTCGAGAGACCCAGTACTTC. The entire variable domain, with the rest obtained from reference TRBV28 and TRBJ2-5, is as follows: DVKVTQSSRYLVKRTGEKVFLECVQDMDHENMFWYRQDPGLGLRLIYFSYDVKMKEKGDIPEGYSVSREKKERFSLILESASTNQTSMYLCASSRETQYFGPGTRLLVL.

This clone was seen only a few times. The rearrangement links TRBV7-9 to TRBJ1-1; D is uncertain. The germline V and J ends were trimmed by 0 bases and 1 base, with 6 bases remaining between them. Germline CDR1 and CDR2: SEHNR and FQNEAQ (reference sequence). CDR3 length: 14 residues. CDR3 protein: CASSLARENTEAFF. CDR3 coding DNA: TGTGCCAGCAGCTTAGCGCGAGAGAACACTGAAGCTTTCTTT.

V is TRBV7-9 and J is TRBJ1-2; D might be TRBD1 (6 bases). V shed 3 bases and J shed 9 bases, with 11 bases lying between them. Germline loops: CDR1 SEHNR, CDR2 FQNEAQ (reference sequence). The CDR3 totals 12 residues. The CDR3 region is CASSFGGASYTF. CDR3 in DNA: TGTGCCAGCAGCTTCGGGGGGGCAAGCTACACCTTC.

The V and J genes are TRBV20-1 and TRBJ2-5, with 7 bases lining up with TRBD2. CDR3 length: 11 residues. Trimming cost V 6 bases and J 7 bases; bases outside gene matches: 5. The germline gives CDR1 DFQATT, CDR2 SNEGSKA (reference sequence). CDR3 coding DNA: TGCAGTGCGGGTAGCGGGTCGACCCAGTACTTC. Amino acids: CSAGSGSTQYF.

In its sample, this clone was seen a few times. V is TRBV7-8 and J is TRBJ2-3; weak D call: TRBD1 (6 bases). Deletions cut 4 bases from V and 2 bases from J, with 19 bases between. The CDR3 loop spans 17 amino acids. From germline, CDR1 is SGHVS and CDR2 FQNEAQ. DNA for the CDR3: TGTGCCAGCAGCTCAGGAATTAGGTACAGGGACACAGATACGCAGTATTTT. Translation gives CASSSGIRYRDTDTQYF.

This clone was found a few times. The CDR3 nucleotides read TGCGCCAGCAGCCAAGATGTGGTCGGGGGGCAAGAGACCCAGTACTTC. Its translation is CASSQDVVGGQETQYF. The rearrangement links TRBV4-3 to TRBJ2-5; TRBD2 matches 7 bases. Germline CDR1 LGHNA, CDR2 YSLEER. CDR3 length: 16 residues. Germline trimming cut 0 bases from V and 2 bases from J; bases unmatched to any gene: 6.

The chain couples TRBV4-1 to TRBJ2-1; TRBD2 matches at 10 bases. The CDR3 extends over 18 amino acids. Germline V lookup: CDR1 MGHRA, CDR2 YSYEKL. Trimming removed 1 base from V and 3 bases from J; junction bases left unmatched: 9. As DNA, the CDR3 is TGCGCCAGCAGCCAAGGCGAAAAGCTAGCGGGAGTCTACAATGAGCAGTTCTTC. It specifies CASSQGEKLAGVYNEQFF.

This clone came up a few times. This sequence joins TRBV29-1 and TRBJ2-7; tentatively, D is TRBD1 (5 bases). This CDR3 comprises 14 residues. From germline, CDR1 is SQVTM and CDR2 ANQGSEA. V lost 1 base and J lost 5, with 15 bases in between. CDR3 residues: CSVEAGQDGDEQYF. CDR3 sequence (DNA): TGCAGCGTTGAAGCCGGACAAGATGGGGACGAGCAGTACTTC.

CDR3 protein: CASSPTTDRGSYEQYF. The CDR3 nucleotides are TGTGCCAGCAGCCCAACGACGGACAGGGGGTCCTACGAGCAGTACTTC. The rearrangement uses TRBV7-9 and TRBJ2-7; 10 bases are a match to TRBD1. CDR3 size: 16 residues. The V gene's germline CDR1 is SEHNR and CDR2 FQNEAQ (reference sequence). J was trimmed by 1 base and V by 5 bases; bases with no gene match: 8.

This clone was recorded once. J is TRBJ2-1 and V is TRBV11-3, with 7 bases aligning to TRBD2. The CDR3 is made up of 15 amino acids. V gave up 5 bases and J gave up 1 base; unmatched junction bases: 5. CDR1 SGHNT and CDR2 YENEEA come from the germline V gene. The CDR3 reads CASSHLAASYNEQFF. CDR3 nucleotides: TGTGCCAGCAGCCATCTAGCGGCTTCCTACAATGAGCAGTTCTTC.

The V gene is TRBV7-6, the J gene TRBJ2-2; D not certain. Germline V gene sequence: CDR1 SGHVS, CDR2 FNYEAQ. The CDR3 contains 16 residues. Between the trimmed V and J ends, which lost 5 bases and 2 bases, there was a span of 15 bases. CDR3 nucleotide sequence: TGTGCCAGCAGCCCACTGTCCCCTCTTAACACCGGGGAGCTGTTTTTT. It specifies CASSPLSPLNTGELFF.

The chain employs TRBV6-1 and TRBJ2-5, with 9 bases aligning to TRBD2. The germline gives CDR1 MNHNS, CDR2 SASEGT. The CDR3 consists of 15 residues. Germline trimming cut 4 bases from V and 9 bases from J; bases unmatched to any gene: 12. The CDR3 loop is CASSGGGTSSSAQYF. The CDR3 nucleotides read TGTGCCAGCAGTGGGGGGGGGACTAGCTCCTCGGCCCAGTACTTC.

This clone was observed a handful of times. The chain couples TRBV25-1 to TRBJ1-2; TRBD1 agrees at 9 bases. V dropped 4 bases and J dropped 8; count of bases not matched to a gene: 2. CDR3 length: 12 amino acids. Germline values: CDR1 MGHDK, CDR2 SYGVNS. The CDR3 protein is CASSATGGGYTF. The CDR3 DNA sequence: TGTGCCAGCAGTGCCACAGGGGGCGGCTACACCTTC.